Below, 3 T cell receptor beta chains from the same sample are listed, as sequenced in a study of radiotherapy plus CTLA-4 blockade in lung cancer. The repertoire was sequenced with immunoSEQ multiplex PCR; TCRdb's copy has only in-frame clones and lacks some. The table lists just under 60,000 clones, 75% to 85% of them singletons. The material sequenced was peripheral blood, taken from a patient treated with radiotherapy plus ipilimumab. The receptors were sampled from a human donor with non-small cell lung cancer who had a partial response to radiotherapy plus ipilimumab.

J is TRBJ2-2 and V is TRBV5-1; the match to TRBD2 covers 12 bases. The CDR3 length is 17 residues. V lost 4 bases and J lost 0; bases outside the gene matches: 4. Looked up from germline, CDR1 is SGHRS and CDR2 is YFSETQ. CDR3 sequence: CASSPRLAGANTGELFF. The CDR3 nucleotides are TGCGCCAGCAGCCCGCGACTAGCGGGGGCGAACACCGGGGAGCTGTTTTTT.

The V and J genes are TRBV20-1 and TRBJ2-3; D gene uncertain. Trimming shortened V by 7 bases and J by 5 bases, and 10 bases separated the two germline ends. This CDR3 comprises 11 residues. CDR1 and CDR2 (germline): DFQATT, SNEGSKA (reference sequence). The CDR3 reads CSVPTLDTQYF. The CDR3 nucleotides read TGCAGTGTCCCTACCCTAGATACGCAGTATTTT.

This clone was observed a few times. The V call is TRBV28, the J call TRBJ2-5, with D possibly TRBD2 on 6 matching bases. Trimming cost V 2 bases and J 5 bases, with 15 bases left between them. Germline-derived CDR1 and CDR2 are MDHEN and SYDVKM. The CDR3 loop spans 15 amino acids. The CDR3 protein is CASSLIWGDVETQYF. In DNA, the CDR3 is TGTGCCAGCAGTTTAATTTGGGGGGATGTCGAGACCCAGTACTTC.